The 29 T cell receptor beta chains below were found in one sample sequenced in a study of T cells after posttransplantation cyclophosphamide. Using immunoSEQ multiplex PCR, the repertoire was profiled, and TCRdb retains in-frame clones only, with some absent. The sample includes roughly 5,100 clones, none of them occurring once. Cyclophosphamide on days +3 and +4 followed busulfan-fludarabine conditioning and a marrow graft. Sequencing used PBMCs, obtained after allogeneic stem cell transplant with posttransplant cyclophosphamide. Source of these receptors: a female patient between 30 and 39 years old who received an allogeneic stem cell transplant from an unrelated donor, was CMV-positive, and had acute and chronic GVHD. Some T cells may be graft donor cells.

This clone was counted many times. This chain uses TRBV4-2 with TRBJ2-6; D ambiguous. V lost 0 bases and J 0 bases, leaving 6 bases between the germline ends. This CDR3 contains 16 residues. CDR1 LGHNA and CDR2 YNFKEQ come from the germline V gene. The CDR3 is CASSQDAHSGANVLTF. The DNA of the CDR3 is TGTGCCAGCAGCCAAGATGCACACTCTGGGGCCAACGTCCTGACTTTC.

There are many counts of this clone. The V call is TRBV2, the J call TRBJ2-1, with 9 bases matching TRBD2. The CDR3 length is 15 residues. Germline CDR1 and CDR2: SNHLY and FYNNEI. V was clipped by 1 base and J by 8 bases; unmatched bases: 6. CDR3 sequence reads: CASSEGVAGVDEQFF. As DNA, the CDR3 is TGTGCCAGCAGTGAAGGAGTAGCGGGAGTCGATGAGCAGTTCTTC. The complete variable domain, with remaining parts taken from reference TRBV2 and TRBJ2-1, reads EPEVTQTPSHQVTQMGQEVILRCVPISNHLYFYWYRQILGQKVEFLVSFYNNEISEKSEIFDDQFSVERPDGSNFTLKIRSTKLEDSAMYFCASSEGVAGVDEQFFGPGTRLTVL.

The table lists this clone with many counts. The J gene is TRBJ2-1, the V gene TRBV6-6; D unresolved. This CDR3 spans 14 amino acids. Trimming cost V 2 bases and J 8 bases, with 13 bases left between them. CDR1 and CDR2 from the germline V gene are MNHNY and SVGAGI (reference sequence). The CDR3 bases are TGTGCCAGCAGTTACCCCGACCCTCGGGATGAGCAGTTCTTC. Translating gives CASSYPDPRDEQFF.

This clone was counted ten times or more. The V gene is TRBV4-2, the J gene TRBJ2-7; TRBD1 aligns across 11 bases. The V segment lost 7 bases and the J segment 3 bases; nucleotides outside the gene matches: 11. The germline V gene has CDR1 LGHNA and CDR2 YNFKEQ. The CDR3 has 16 residues. The CDR3 coding sequence is TGTGCCAGCACTACGGTGGTGGGGACAGGGGGCTACGAGCAGTACTTC. This translates into CASTTVVGTGGYEQYF.

This clone is labeled medium-sized (0.01 to 0.1%). J is TRBJ2-7 and V is TRBV4-2, with unresolved D. V was clipped by 0 bases and J by 6 bases, with 9 bases between them. The germline gives CDR1 LGHNA, CDR2 YNFKEQ. This CDR3 region has 13 residues. CDR3 amino acids: CASSQEEVAEQYF. CDR3 DNA sequence: TGTGCCAGCAGCCAAGAAGAGGTCGCCGAGCAGTACTTC.

This clone came up a few times. V is TRBV29-1 and J is TRBJ2-5; D perhaps matches TRBD2 (7 bases). The DNA end favors TRBJ2-7, so the J call may be wrong. The length of the CDR3 is 13 residues. The germline gives CDR1 SQVTM, CDR2 ANQGSEA. CDR3 loop: CSVEEGGGDEQYF. The CDR3 region has the DNA TGCAGCGTTGAAGAGGGGGGGGGCGACGAGCAGTACTTC.

There are many counts of this clone. A junction boundary mismatches the germline segment, possibly from a read error. V is TRBV11-2 and J is TRBJ2-6, with D perhaps matching TRBD1 (5 bases). The germline V gene has CDR1 SGHAT and CDR2 FQNNGV. The CDR3 runs 17 residues. The CDR3 spells CASRIPGHFSGTNVLTF. The CDR3 DNA is TGTGCCAGCAGGATCCCAGGACACTTTTCTGGGACCAACGTCCTGACTTTC.

This clone occurred many times. The chain has TRBV7-3 and TRBJ2-3; TRBD2 might be the D (6 bases). Germline V gene sequence: CDR1 SGHTA, CDR2 FQGTGA. The CDR3 has 16 amino acids. V was pared by 5 bases and J by 2 bases, with 17 bases between. CDR3 amino acids: CASSIRDGRDTDTQYF. The CDR3 region has the DNA TGTGCCAGCAGCATCCGGGACGGGCGGGACACAGATACGCAGTATTTT.

This clone was picked up many times. The chain combines TRBV7-9 with TRBJ2-7, with a possible D match to TRBD2 (5 bases). This CDR3 comprises 12 residues. Trimming took off 5 bases at V and 5 bases at J, with 10 bases between the two ends. The germline gives CDR1 SEHNR, CDR2 FQNEAQ (reference sequence). In DNA form, the CDR3 reads TGTGCCAGCAGCGCGGACGGGGACGAGCAGTACTTC. Amino acid sequence: CASSADGDEQYF.

This clone was seen at least ten times. The V call is TRBV9, the J call TRBJ1-1, with TRBD1 matching over 7 bases. The CDR3 consists of 13 residues. Losses at the gene ends were 0 bases for V and 7 bases for J; bases not matched to a gene: 3. The germline V gene has CDR1 SGDLS and CDR2 YYNGEE. CDR3 sequence: CASSVGGDSEAFF. In nucleotides, the CDR3 is TGTGCCAGCAGCGTAGGGGGGGACAGTGAAGCTTTCTTT.

This clone was seen at least ten times. The chain uses TRBV5-1 and TRBJ2-3; 7 bases align to TRBD2. The CDR3 is 12 amino acids. J gave up 5 bases and V 5 bases, and 2 bases lay outside the gene matches. CDR1 SGHRS and CDR2 YFSETQ come from the germline V gene. Written as DNA, the CDR3 is TGCGCCAGCAGAAGGGAGGGAGATACGCAGTATTTT. Translating it yields CASRREGDTQYF. Full variable domain (remainder filled in from reference TRBV5-1 and TRBJ2-3): KAGVTQTPRYLIKTRGQQVTLSCSPISGHRSVSWYQQTPGQGLQFLFEYFSETQRNKGNFPGRFSGRQFSNSRSEMNVSTLELGDSALYLCASRREGDTQYFGPGTRLTVL.

Many counts were recorded for this clone. This rearrangement joins TRBV27 to TRBJ1-5; no clear D gene. CDR1 and CDR2 (germline): MNHEY, SMNVEV (reference sequence). The germline V and J ends were trimmed by 0 bases and 6 bases, with 9 bases remaining between them. There are 14 residues in the CDR3. CDR3 amino acids: CASSLSGVVQPQHF. CDR3 sequence (DNA): TGTGCCAGCAGTTTATCGGGCGTGGTTCAGCCCCAGCATTTT.

This clone was recorded a few times. The chain carries TRBV5-4 and TRBJ1-1; possibly TRBD1 for D (5 bases). Deletions cut 4 bases from V and 1 base from J, with 14 bases between. The CDR3 totals 15 residues. Germline values: CDR1 SGHNT, CDR2 YYREEE (reference sequence). The CDR3: CASSRWDSPNTEAFF. In DNA form, the CDR3 reads TGTGCCAGCAGCCGATGGGACTCCCCGAACACTGAAGCTTTCTTT.

This clone has ten or more counts. The chain carries TRBV2 and TRBJ2-1, with D possibly matching TRBD2 (6 bases). The CDR3 totals 13 residues. Germline V gives CDR1 SNHLY, CDR2 FYNNEI. V was trimmed by 3 bases and J by 10 bases, leaving 13 bases between them. For the CDR3, the DNA is TGTGCCAGCAGTGAGCCCCCGGGAGTCGAGCAGTTCTTC. It is translated as CASSEPPGVEQFF.

This clone was detected ten times or more. The chain has TRBV2 and TRBJ2-1, with TRBD2 matching 10 bases. The CDR3 covers 20 residues. Trimming removed 5 bases from V and 0 bases from J; junction bases left unmatched: 16. CDR1 is SNHLY, CDR2 FYNNEI, per germline. CDR3 amino acids: CASSLEEEVAGGFSYNEQFF. The CDR3 DNA follows: TGTGCCAGCAGTCTAGAAGAGGAGGTAGCGGGAGGCTTCTCCTACAATGAGCAGTTCTTC.

By its share, this clone is medium-sized. The chain is built from TRBV5-4 and TRBJ2-7; 7 nucleotides line up with TRBD1. The V gene's germline CDR1 is SGHNT and CDR2 YYREEE (reference sequence). This CDR3 spans 14 amino acids. Trimming took 0 bases from V and 7 from J; bases not matched to a gene: 7. In DNA, the CDR3 is TGTGCCAGCAGCTTGGACAGGGGCCAAGGGGAGCAGTACTTC. Protein product: CASSLDRGQGEQYF.

Many counts were recorded for this clone. The chain joins TRBV13 to TRBJ2-7; D unresolved. The germline V gene encodes CDR1 PRHDT and CDR2 FYEKMQ (reference sequence). V lost 0 bases and J 3 bases, leaving 6 bases between the germline ends. The CDR3 runs 13 residues. CDR3 sequence: CASSLGQNYEQYF. The CDR3 region has the DNA TGTGCCAGCAGCTTAGGCCAGAACTACGAGCAGTACTTC.

By frequency in the sample, this clone is medium-sized. The gene calls are TRBV2 and TRBJ2-5; D is perhaps TRBD1 (6 bases). V was pared by 4 bases and J by 5 bases, with 8 bases between. Germline loops: CDR1 SNHLY, CDR2 FYNNEI. This CDR3 comprises 12 residues. CDR3 nucleotide sequence: TGTGCCAGCAGTGTTAGGGGGGAGACCCAGTACTTC. Translated, it gives CASSVRGETQYF.

This clone was detected many times. The chain couples TRBV4-2 to TRBJ1-2; weak D call: TRBD1 (6 bases). Trimming shortened V by 0 bases and J by 4 bases, and 15 bases separated the two germline ends. The V gene's germline CDR1 is LGHNA and CDR2 YNFKEQ. This CDR3 is 16 amino acids long. The CDR3 reads CASSQDMQGPVYGYTF. CDR3 DNA sequence: TGTGCCAGCAGCCAAGATATGCAGGGGCCGGTCTATGGCTACACCTTC.

Concerning this clone itself: The junction does not match germline at one end; this may be a read error. This same CDR3 is encoded by further DNA sequences in the sample. The V call is TRBV15, the J call TRBJ1-2; maybe TRBD1 (5 bases). This CDR3 spans 14 amino acids. Per germline, CDR1 LNHNV and CDR2 YYDKDF (reference sequence). CDR3 loop: CATSREQGYYGYTF. The CDR3 nucleotides read TGCGCCACCAGCAGAGAGCAGGGCTACTATGGCTACACCTTC.

The chain recombines TRBV11-3 with TRBJ2-1; TRBD2 aligns across 7 bases. The CDR3 runs to 16 residues. CDR1 and CDR2 (germline): SGHNT, YENEEA. J was trimmed by 5 bases and V by 5 bases; bases with no gene match: 12. The CDR3 sequence: CASSPGVTSAHNEQFF. The CDR3 nucleotides read TGTGCCAGCAGCCCCGGGGTAACTAGCGCCCACAATGAGCAGTTCTTC.

This clone is labeled medium-sized. The same CDR3 also results from other DNA sequences found in this sample. This sequence joins TRBV6-6 and TRBJ2-1, with 7 bases matching TRBD1. The CDR3 sequence is 14 residues long. J gave up 5 bases and V 6 bases, and 7 bases lay outside the gene matches. Germline V gives CDR1 MNHNY, CDR2 SVGAGI (reference sequence). CDR3 sequence (DNA): TGTGCCAGCAGCTCCAGGGGGTCAGACAATGAGCAGTTCTTC. Translated: CASSSRGSDNEQFF.

At least ten counts were recorded for this clone. This chain uses TRBV4-1 with TRBJ1-2; TRBD1 matches 7 bases. The CDR3 length is 15 residues. With 3 bases clipped from V and 2 bases from J, the junction kept 6 bases outside the gene matches. Germline lookup yields CDR1 MGHRA and CDR2 YSYEKL. The CDR3 DNA reads as TGCGCCAGCAGCCAGGAACCGACAGGGAACTATGGCTACACCTTC. Amino acid sequence: CASSQEPTGNYGYTF.

This clone occurred many times. This chain joins TRBV11-2 and TRBJ1-3; D possibly corresponds to TRBD1 (6 bases). Germline V gene sequence: CDR1 SGHAT, CDR2 FQNNGV. Trimming pared 2 bases from V and 0 bases from J, leaving 14 bases between. This CDR3 region has 17 residues. CDR3: CASSLSSGGISGNTIYF. The CDR3 DNA sequence: TGTGCCAGCAGCTTATCCTCGGGGGGCATCTCTGGAAACACCATATATTTT.

The V gene is TRBV27, the J gene TRBJ2-5; 7 bases align to TRBD1. This CDR3 is built from 13 residues. Trimming took 3 bases from V and 4 from J; bases not matched to a gene: 2. Per germline, CDR1 MNHEY and CDR2 SMNVEV (reference sequence). The CDR3 bases are TGTGCCAGCAGTTTTGGGGACAGAGAGACCCAGTACTTC. Its translation: CASSFGDRETQYF.

The table lists this clone with many counts. This rearrangement joins TRBV25-1 to TRBJ2-7; D remains ambiguous. Germline assignment: CDR1 MGHDK and CDR2 SYGVNS. The germline V and J ends were trimmed by 3 bases and 4 bases, with 7 bases remaining between them. The CDR3 consists of 12 residues. This CDR3 reads CASSDRGYEQYF. The CDR3 nucleotides read TGTGCCAGCAGTGACCGAGGTTACGAGCAGTACTTC.

The chain uses TRBV9 and TRBJ2-7, with 15 bases lining up with TRBD2. Germline trimming cut 4 bases from V and 2 bases from J; bases unmatched to any gene: 16. Germline V lookup: CDR1 SGDLS, CDR2 YYNGEE. The CDR3 loop spans 20 amino acids. The CDR3: CASSHGERTSGRAATYEQYF. The CDR3 coding sequence is TGTGCCAGCAGCCACGGAGAACGGACTAGCGGGAGGGCCGCGACCTACGAGCAGTACTTC.

Many counts were recorded for this clone. V is TRBV30 and J is TRBJ2-5; no clear D. Trimming took off 1 base at V and 5 bases at J, with 5 bases between the two ends. From germline, CDR1 is GTSNPN and CDR2 SVGIG (reference sequence). The CDR3 contains 11 residues. CDR3: CAWSELETQYF. CDR3 coding DNA: TGTGCCTGGAGTGAGCTGGAGACCCAGTACTTC.

This clone was counted at least ten times. The chain is built from TRBV14 and TRBJ2-1, with 8 bases aligning to TRBD2. The V gene's germline CDR1 is SGHDN and CDR2 FVKESK. This CDR3 has 14 residues. V shed 4 bases, J shed 3 bases, and the junction held 2 bases outside the gene matches. The CDR3 region is CASSLTSGYNEQFF. The CDR3 nucleotides read TGTGCCAGCAGCCTTACTAGCGGCTACAATGAGCAGTTCTTC.